The 28 T cell receptor beta chains presented below share a single source sample, sequenced in a study of cytomegalovirus exposure and HLA in healthy donors (dated by TCRdb to the late 2010s). Library construction relied on the immunoSEQ multiplex PCR assay. The multiplex PCR relied on a mix of 60 forward primers for TCR Vbeta segments and 13 reverse primers for TCR Jbeta segments. The clones in this table, taken by TCRdb from immuneACCESS, are in-frame only. Not every clone is retained; where verified, under half of the shortfall comes from an unresolved V gene, and the cause of the rest is unknown. The sample table records roughly 190,000 clones; roughly 80% of these occur just once. The leading ten clones occupy approximately 6.3% of the sample. The source material was PBMCs. Receptors were obtained from a man in his forties in good health and CMV-seropositive.

The rearrangement uses TRBV9 and TRBJ1-4; a weak D match, TRBD1 (6 bases). Per germline, CDR1 SGDLS and CDR2 YYNGEE. V lost 0 bases and J lost 6, with 18 bases in between. The CDR3 length is 17 residues. CDR3 residues: CASSVGVRGAGDEKLFF. The DNA of the CDR3 is TGTGCCAGCAGCGTAGGTGTTCGGGGGGCCGGGGATGAAAAACTGTTTTTT.

This clone was seen more than once but under ten times. The V and J genes are TRBV28 and TRBJ1-5, with 9 bases identical to TRBD1. Germline V CDR1 and CDR2: MDHEN, SYDVKM. This CDR3 spans 16 amino acids. Trimming at V came to 6 bases and at J to 3 bases, leaving 9 bases not matched to a gene. The CDR3 loop reads CASRAPGQGLNQPQHF. In nucleotides, the CDR3 is TGTGCCAGCAGGGCGCCGGGACAGGGACTCAATCAGCCCCAGCATTTT.

The rearrangement joins TRBV27 to TRBJ1-2; D uncertain. V lost 5 bases and J 4 bases, leaving 5 bases between the germline ends. CDR1 is MNHEY, CDR2 SMNVEV, per germline (reference sequence). The CDR3 length is 11 residues. In DNA form, the CDR3 reads TGTGCCAGCAGTCGGAGCTATGGCTACACCTTC. Translating it yields CASSRSYGYTF.

The chain joins TRBV30 to TRBJ1-1, with D uncertain. The CDR3 has 14 amino acids. Trimming removed 1 base from V and 5 bases from J, with 14 bases in between. CDR1 and CDR2 (germline): GTSNPN, SVGIG (reference sequence). The CDR3 sequence: CAWSEWTAGTEAFF. CDR3 nucleotide sequence: TGTGCCTGGAGTGAATGGACGGCGGGGACTGAAGCTTTCTTT. The full variable domain, its missing parts supplied by reference TRBV30 and TRBJ1-1, is SQTIHQWPATLVQPVGSPLSLECTVEGTSNPNLYWYRQAAGRGLQLLFYSVGIGQISSEVPQNLSASRPQDRQFILSSKKLLLSDSGFYLCAWSEWTAGTEAFFGQGTRLTVV.

The chain couples TRBV9 to TRBJ2-7; 11 nucleotides line up with TRBD1. Looked up from germline, CDR1 is SGDLS and CDR2 is YYNGEE. The CDR3 loop spans 14 amino acids. V was pared by 7 bases and J by 4 bases, with 7 bases of the junction left unmatched. CDR3: CASERGQGVYEQYF. CDR3 nucleotide sequence: TGTGCCAGCGAGCGGGGACAGGGGGTTTACGAGCAGTACTTC.

J is TRBJ1-1 and V is TRBV28, with D possibly matching TRBD1 (5 bases). Trimming pared 5 bases from V and 6 bases from J, leaving 19 bases between. The CDR3 spans 15 residues. The germline V gene has CDR1 MDHEN and CDR2 SYDVKM. CDR3: CASSGRGEGHPEAFF. CDR3 bases: TGTGCCAGCAGTGGCCGGGGGGAGGGGCACCCTGAAGCTTTCTTT.

The chain combines TRBV7-2 with TRBJ2-3; TRBD2 matches 7 bases. Germline V gene sequence: CDR1 SGHTA, CDR2 FQGNSA. V was pared by 2 bases and J by 9 bases, with 8 bases of the junction left unmatched. This CDR3 is built from 14 residues. CDR3 amino acids: CASSLKAGSGTQYF. For the CDR3, the DNA is TGTGCCAGCAGCTTAAAAGCGGGGTCAGGGACGCAGTATTTT.

This clone was seen more than once but under ten times. The genes are TRBV5-8 and TRBJ2-7; D unresolved. Germline CDR1 SGHTS, CDR2 YDEGEE. V dropped 0 bases and J dropped 6 bases, with 7 bases sitting between them. CDR3 length equals 12 residues. CDR3 in DNA: TGTGCCAGCAGCTTGGGGCCGCCCGAGCAGTACTTC. Its protein product is CASSLGPPEQYF.

A remark on this clone: Other nucleotide sequences from this sample produce the same CDR3. V usage is TRBV9 and J usage is TRBJ1-3; 11 nucleotides agree with TRBD1. CDR1 is SGDLS, CDR2 YYNGEE, per germline. The CDR3 totals 18 residues. Trimming took 7 bases from V and 0 from J; bases not matched to a gene: 12. The CDR3 sequence: CASRPGTGGIGSGNTIYF. DNA for the CDR3: TGTGCCAGCCGCCCCGGGACAGGGGGGATCGGCTCTGGAAACACCATATATTTT.

V is TRBV27 and J is TRBJ2-2; TRBD1 matches 7 bases. V gave up 10 bases and J gave up 5 bases; unmatched junction bases: 16. Germline assignment: CDR1 MNHEY and CDR2 SMNVEV (reference sequence). CDR3 length: 16 amino acids. The CDR3 loop is CATLAAGGRRTGELFF. The DNA of the CDR3 is TGTGCCACCCTCGCAGCAGGGGGACGGAGGACCGGGGAGCTGTTTTTT.

This clone has more than one count but fewer than ten. This CDR3 is CASSITSGEKLFF. The CDR3 DNA reads as TGTGCCAGTAGTATCACCAGTGGTGAAAAACTGTTTTTT. The rearrangement joins TRBV19 to TRBJ1-4; D gene ambiguous. V dropped 3 bases and J dropped 7 bases, with 9 bases sitting between them. Germline V lookup: CDR1 LNHDA, CDR2 SQIVND (reference sequence). The CDR3 contains 13 residues.

The rearrangement links TRBV9 to TRBJ2-3; D remains ambiguous. The germline gives CDR1 SGDLS, CDR2 YYNGEE. Trimming removed 1 base at V and 5 bases at J, with 5 bases between. CDR3 length equals 12 residues. CDR3 protein: CASSVNKDTQYF. CDR3 bases: TGTGCCAGCAGCGTAAACAAAGATACGCAGTATTTT. Variable domain in full (rest from reference TRBV9 and TRBJ2-3): DSGVTQTPKHLITATGQRVTLRCSPRSGDLSVYWYQQSLDQGLQFLIQYYNGEERAKGNILERFSAQQFPDLHSELNLSSLELGDSALYFCASSVNKDTQYFGPGTRLTVL.

The V gene is TRBV9, the J gene TRBJ2-5, with 7 bases fitting TRBD2. The V segment lost 2 bases and the J segment 0 bases; nucleotides outside the gene matches: 1. Germline V gives CDR1 SGDLS, CDR2 YYNGEE. The CDR3 has 14 amino acids. The CDR3 nucleotides are TGTGCCAGCAGCGTGGGGGGGAACCAAGAGACCCAGTACTTC. It encodes CASSVGGNQETQYF.

The chain is built from TRBV25-1 and TRBJ1-3; tentative D call: TRBD1 (5 bases). This CDR3 is built from 15 residues. The V gene's germline CDR1 is MGHDK and CDR2 SYGVNS. V dropped 1 base and J dropped 4 bases, with 11 bases sitting between them. The CDR3 region is CASSESGRGGNTIYF. In nucleotides, the CDR3 is TGTGCCAGCAGTGAATCAGGGCGGGGGGGAAACACCATATATTTT.

This clone was counted only a few times. V and J are TRBV4-3 and TRBJ1-1; no definite D call. From germline, CDR1 is LGHNA and CDR2 YSLEER. The CDR3 extends over 13 amino acids. V lost 4 bases and J 1 base, leaving 7 bases between the germline ends. The chain's CDR3 is CASSPDWNTEAFF. The DNA of the CDR3 is TGCGCCAGCAGCCCGGACTGGAACACTGAAGCTTTCTTT.

The chain employs TRBV19 and TRBJ1-4; D is unclear. This CDR3 has 14 amino acids. V was cut by 9 bases and J by 7 bases, with 18 bases left in between. Germline lookup yields CDR1 LNHDA and CDR2 SQIVND (reference sequence). Written as DNA, the CDR3 is TGTGCCAGCCTCCCGGAGGGTAGAGGTGAAAAACTGTTTTTT. Encoded protein: CASLPEGRGEKLFF.

The chain joins TRBV7-3 to TRBJ1-1, with TRBD1 matching 7 bases. J lost 1 base, V lost 5 bases, and 10 bases had no gene match. This CDR3 comprises 16 residues. Germline V gene lookup returns CDR1 SGHTA and CDR2 FQGTGA. CDR3 in amino acids: CASSLIARQGNTEAFF. The CDR3 nucleotides read TGTGCCAGCAGCCTCATCGCCCGACAGGGGAACACTGAAGCTTTCTTT.

About this clone itself: The sample holds other DNA sequences that translate to the same CDR3. The V and J genes are TRBV4-3 and TRBJ1-3; tentatively, D is TRBD1 (5 bases). The CDR3 runs 16 residues. The V end was cut by 0 bases, the J end by 4 bases, with 13 bases between. CDR1 LGHNA and CDR2 YSLEER come from the germline V gene. The CDR3 region is CASSQDQTVSGNTIYF. In DNA form, the CDR3 reads TGCGCCAGCAGCCAAGATCAGACAGTCTCCGGAAACACCATATATTTT.

The chain links TRBV2 to TRBJ2-5; a possible D gene is TRBD1 (6 bases). With 6 bases removed from V and 9 bases from J, the gap between germline ends came to 17 bases. Germline assignment: CDR1 SNHLY and CDR2 FYNNEI. The CDR3 has 13 residues. The CDR3 is CASSAGTLLSQYF. CDR3 coding DNA: TGTGCCAGCAGCGCCGGGACACTTCTGTCCCAGTACTTC.

J is TRBJ1-6 and V is TRBV5-1, with D tentatively TRBD1 (5 bases). Germline CDR1 is SGHRS and CDR2 is YFSETQ. The V gene lost 0 bases and the J gene lost 1 base, with 8 bases spanning the gap. CDR3 length equals 16 residues. CDR3 amino acids: CASSLDRSSYNSPLHF. CDR3 nucleotide sequence: TGCGCCAGCAGCTTGGACAGGTCGTCCTATAATTCACCCCTCCACTTT.

This clone has just one count. The chain employs TRBV7-8 and TRBJ1-5; 7 bases map to TRBD1. This CDR3 is built from 16 residues. The germline V gene has CDR1 SGHVS and CDR2 FQNEAQ. Unmatched junction bases numbered 6, after V lost 4 bases and J lost 0 bases. CDR3 coding DNA: TGTGCCAGCAGCTCTGACAGGGCCTATAGCAATCAGCCCCAGCATTTT. Its translation: CASSSDRAYSNQPQHF. Looking up the rest from reference TRBV7-8 and TRBJ1-5 gives the full variable domain: GAGVSQSPRYKVAKRGQDVALRCDPISGHVSLFWYQQALGQGPEFLTYFQNEAQLDKSGLPSDRFFAERPEGSVSTLKIQRTQQEDSAVYLCASSSDRAYSNQPQHFGDGTRLSIL.

The rearrangement links TRBV5-1 to TRBJ2-7; D call uncertain. Germline CDR1 reads SGHRS; CDR2 reads YFSETQ. This CDR3 spans 13 amino acids. Trimming took off 0 bases at V and 7 bases at J, with 11 bases between the two ends. CDR3 in amino acids: CASSLGPLAEQYF. The CDR3 DNA follows: TGCGCCAGCAGCTTGGGGCCGCTCGCTGAGCAGTACTTC.

This chain links TRBV10-2 with TRBJ2-7, with D hard to call. V lost 3 bases and J 3 bases, leaving 6 bases between the germline ends. The germline gives CDR1 WSHSY, CDR2 SAAADI. The CDR3 length is 12 residues. The CDR3 DNA reads as TGCGCCAGCAGTGATCTCAGCTACGAGCAGTACTTC. Amino acids: CASSDLSYEQYF.

The J gene is TRBJ2-7, the V gene TRBV7-9; 11 bases line up with TRBD1. The CDR3 is made up of 17 amino acids. Trimming at V came to 2 bases and at J to 2 bases, leaving 8 bases not matched to a gene. The germline gives CDR1 SEHNR, CDR2 FQNEAQ (reference sequence). The CDR3 DNA follows: TGTGCCAGCAGCTTAAACCCCATGGGACAGGGGGCCTACGAGCAGTACTTC. This gives the protein CASSLNPMGQGAYEQYF.

V usage is TRBV5-4 and J usage is TRBJ2-2, with TRBD1 identical over 7 bases. V was clipped by 1 base and J by 5 bases; unmatched bases: 2. Germline loops: CDR1 SGHNT, CDR2 YYREEE (reference sequence). CDR3 length: 14 amino acids. CDR3 residues: CASSLNRGTGELFF. CDR3 nucleotide sequence: TGTGCCAGCAGCTTGAACAGGGGTACCGGGGAGCTGTTTTTT.

This clone was seen more than once but under ten times. The rearrangement uses TRBV19 and TRBJ1-4; D is undetermined. This CDR3 is 15 amino acids long. With 6 bases removed from V and 8 bases from J, the gap between germline ends came to 19 bases. Germline loops: CDR1 LNHDA, CDR2 SQIVND (reference sequence). This chain's CDR3 is CASRETTKRGEKLFF. DNA of the CDR3: TGTGCCAGTAGGGAGACAACCAAACGAGGGGAAAAACTGTTTTTT.

This chain links TRBV7-9 with TRBJ2-5; 9 bases agree with TRBD1. Trimming cost V 5 bases and J 6 bases; bases outside gene matches: 7. The CDR3 sequence is 14 residues long. Germline loops: CDR1 SEHNR, CDR2 FQNEAQ (reference sequence). The CDR3 loop reads CASSRPDRGKTQYF. For the CDR3, the DNA is TGTGCCAGCAGCCGTCCGGACAGGGGCAAGACCCAGTACTTC. Together with reference TRBV7-9 and TRBJ2-5, the CDR3 gives the full variable domain: DTGVSQNPRHKITKRGQNVTFRCDPISEHNRLYWYRQTLGQGPEFLTYFQNEAQLEKSRLLSDRFSAERPKGSFSTLEIQRTEQGDSAMYLCASSRPDRGKTQYFGPGTRLLVL.

The gene calls are TRBV12-5 and TRBJ2-1; TRBD2 matches 9 bases. CDR1 and CDR2 from the germline V gene are LGHNT and FRNRAP. V shed 0 bases and J 6 bases; nucleotides not matched to a gene: 6. CDR3 length: 16 amino acids. The chain's CDR3 is CASGLVTGLASNEQFF. The CDR3 nucleotides are TGTGCTAGTGGTTTGGTCACGGGACTAGCATCCAATGAGCAGTTCTTC.